The TCR beta chain under discussion was sequenced for a study of blood T cell repertoires in COVID-19. About the study: In each case, the material was cDNA or gDNA derived from T cells, B-cell-depleted T cells, or PBMCs.

A Seattle source enrolled patients during active infection and followed them longitudinally. As processed by the authors: Estimated nucleated cell counts came from reference gene primer amplification. The assay was immunoSEQ multiplex PCR, and TCRdb's table has in-frame clones only and misses some. That table gives V, J and clone size, and the DNA gave D and trimming. The data hold roughly 200,000 clones, with roughly 82% observed a single time. Sequenced: peripheral blood. This receptor was taken from a woman aged 60 to 75 with COVID-19, enrolled during active disease.

DNA of the CDR3: TGCGCCAGCAGCTCTCCCGGGACAGCTACTAGCGGGAGTTTGTACGAGCAGTACTTC. Translation: CASSSPGTATSGSLYEQYF. The V call is TRBV5-1, the J call TRBJ2-7; 11 nucleotides align to TRBD2. Germline V CDR1 and CDR2: SGHRS, YFSETQ. The CDR3 runs 19 residues. Trimming at V came to 3 bases and at J to 4 bases, leaving 18 bases not matched to a gene.